The 23 T cell receptor beta chains listed next were all sequenced from one sample in a study of T cell responses to AZD1222 COVID-19 vaccine. This table comes from immunoSEQ multiplex PCR, and its TCRdb copy is limited to in-frame clones, with some not included. The sample holds about 140,000 clones, 92% seen once. The specimen was peripheral blood, collected on day 0 of AZD1222 vaccination. Receptors were obtained from an adult in good health.

The V gene is TRBV7-8, the J gene TRBJ1-6; 10 nucleotides match TRBD1. CDR3 size: 16 residues. The germline gives CDR1 SGHVS, CDR2 FQNEAQ. V dropped 3 bases and J dropped 10; count of bases not matched to a gene: 9. The CDR3 sequence is CASSFRDRGVRSPLHF. The CDR3 region has the DNA TGTGCCAGCAGCTTTCGGGACAGGGGTGTACGGTCACCCCTCCACTTT.

The chain is built from TRBV7-9 and TRBJ1-1; 9 nucleotides align to TRBD1. There are 15 residues in the CDR3. Trimming at V came to 4 bases and at J to 6 bases, leaving 9 bases not matched to a gene. Germline assignment: CDR1 SEHNR and CDR2 FQNEAQ (reference sequence). The CDR3, as DNA: TGTGCCAGCAGCTCAACCGGGACAGGGCCCGCTGAAGCTTTCTTT. Residues: CASSSTGTGPAEAFF.

The J gene is TRBJ2-2, the V gene TRBV7-3; D remains unclear. Germline CDR1 and CDR2: SGHTA and FQGTGA. Trimming removed 2 bases at V and 3 bases at J, with 10 bases between. The CDR3 contains 15 residues. Here the CDR3 DNA reads TGTGCCAGCAGCTTACTTCCTTCGGACACCGGGGAGCTGTTTTTT. Amino acid sequence: CASSLLPSDTGELFF.

This chain connects TRBV4-2 to TRBJ2-1; 14 bases match TRBD2. V was clipped by 1 base and J by 5 bases; unmatched bases: 16. The CDR3 is 21 residues long. CDR1 is LGHNA, CDR2 YNFKEQ, per germline. The chain's CDR3 is CASSQAVGTSGSVGVNNEQFF. The CDR3, as DNA: TGTGCCAGCAGCCAAGCCGTCGGGACTAGCGGGAGTGTGGGAGTTAACAATGAGCAGTTCTTC.

The J gene is TRBJ1-4, the V gene TRBV9, with D tentatively TRBD1 (5 bases). The CDR3 extends over 15 amino acids. V was trimmed by 0 bases and J by 7 bases, leaving 13 bases between them. Germline V gene lookup returns CDR1 SGDLS and CDR2 YYNGEE. CDR3 amino acids: CASSVGLGVGEKLFF. The CDR3, as DNA: TGTGCCAGCAGCGTAGGGTTGGGGGTGGGTGAAAAACTGTTTTTT.

The chain combines TRBV12-2 with TRBJ2-5; TRBD1 was called by the table and not checked on the DNA. TRBV12-2 constitutes a pseudogene. This CDR3 is built from 15 residues. Written as DNA, the CDR3 is TGTGCAAGTCGCTTAGAGGGACACCCCCAAGAGACCCAGTACTTC. Encoded protein: CASRLEGHPQETQYF.

This rearrangement joins TRBV4-1 to TRBJ2-1, with 8 positions matching TRBD2. Germline CDR1 is MGHRA and CDR2 is YSYEKL. The length of the CDR3 is 18 residues. The ends lost 4 bases at V and 6 bases at J; junction bases unmatched: 17. The CDR3 spells CASSLSERGSGSFNEQFF. The CDR3 nucleotides read TGCGCCAGCAGCCTATCAGAGCGGGGGAGCGGGAGCTTCAATGAGCAGTTCTTC.

The DNA for the CDR3 is TGTGCCAGCACCCTGGGGGGATTAAGAAACACCATATATTTT. Residues: CASTLGGLRNTIYF. This sequence joins TRBV7-9 and TRBJ1-3; weak D call: TRBD1 (5 bases). The V end was cut by 7 bases, the J end by 5 bases, with 15 bases between. The CDR3 is 14 amino acids. Germline loops: CDR1 SEHNR, CDR2 FQNEAQ (reference sequence).

CDR3 in DNA: TGTGCCAGCAGCCAAGGATGGGCCTCTGGGGCCAACGTCCTGACTTTC. This encodes CASSQGWASGANVLTF. V usage is TRBV3-1 (or the pseudogene TRBV3-2) and J usage is TRBJ2-6, with D unclear. Germline CDR1 reads LGHDT; CDR2 reads YNNKEL (reference sequence). The CDR3 runs to 16 residues. Trimming shortened V by 1 base and J by 0 bases, and 7 bases separated the two germline ends.

This sequence joins TRBV10-3 and TRBJ1-2; D is uncertain. Trimming stripped 3 bases from V and 4 bases from J, with 9 bases between. The CDR3 length is 13 residues. CDR1 and CDR2 (germline): ENHRY, SYGVKD. CDR3 in DNA: TGTGCCATCAGTGAAGGCCCAGCCTATGGCTACACCTTC. Its translation: CAISEGPAYGYTF.

The chain employs TRBV5-1 and TRBJ2-7; 7 bases fit TRBD2. Germline V gene sequence: CDR1 SGHRS, CDR2 YFSETQ. The CDR3 loop spans 15 amino acids. Trimming at V came to 3 bases and at J to 0 bases, leaving 6 bases not matched to a gene. CDR3 nucleotide sequence: TGCGCCAGCAGCTGGGGAGGCGGGAGCTCCTACGAGCAGTACTTC. It yields the protein CASSWGGGSSYEQYF.

The chain uses TRBV6-5 and TRBJ1-4, with D hard to call. CDR1 is MNHEY, CDR2 SVGAGI, per germline. The CDR3 runs to 15 residues. V shed 0 bases and J shed 2 bases, with 7 bases lying between them. The CDR3 loop reads CASSYSPATNEKLFF. In nucleotides, the CDR3 is TGTGCCAGCAGTTACTCGCCGGCTACTAATGAAAAACTGTTTTTT.

The genes are TRBV21-1 and TRBJ2-7. TRBV21-1 is listed as a pseudogene. The CDR3 length is 15 residues. In DNA form, the CDR3 reads TGTGCCAGCAGCAAACGGTGGCAGAAACTCTACGAGCAGTACTTC. Translated, it gives CASSKRWQKLYEQYF.

The chain couples TRBV6-5 to TRBJ1-4; D is unclear. Trimming left V 2 bases short and J 2 bases short, with 12 bases between. CDR1 and CDR2 from the germline V gene are MNHEY and SVGAGI. This CDR3 is built from 16 residues. This CDR3 reads CASSYDFRTTNEKLFF. The CDR3 DNA reads TGTGCCAGCAGTTACGACTTCAGGACGACTAATGAAAAACTGTTTTTT.

This clone has a single count. The chain employs TRBV6-5 and TRBJ2-7, with 10 positions matching TRBD2. The CDR3 runs 15 residues. Trimming at V came to 5 bases and at J to 6 bases, leaving 10 bases not matched to a gene. CDR1 and CDR2 from the germline V gene are MNHEY and SVGAGI. This chain's CDR3 is CASSRGLAGAVEQYF. CDR3 nucleotide sequence: TGTGCCAGCAGTCGAGGCCTAGCGGGAGCGGTCGAGCAGTACTTC.

This chain uses TRBV25-1 with TRBJ1-2; TRBD1 agrees at 9 bases. Germline CDR1 reads MGHDK; CDR2 reads SYGVNS. The CDR3 is made up of 17 amino acids. The ends lost 2 bases at V and 0 bases at J; junction bases unmatched: 7. The CDR3 coding sequence is TGTGCCAGCAGTGAAGAGGGACAGGGAAAGTCTAACTATGGCTACACCTTC. Its translation: CASSEEGQGKSNYGYTF.

The chain carries TRBV25-1 and TRBJ1-4; D is perhaps TRBD1 (5 bases). Between the trimmed V and J ends, which lost 0 bases and 7 bases, there was a span of 15 bases. The CDR3 runs to 16 residues. CDR1 is MGHDK, CDR2 SYGVNS, per germline. CDR3 sequence: CASSEYKGARVEKLFF. The DNA of the CDR3 is TGTGCCAGCAGTGAATATAAAGGGGCTCGGGTTGAAAAACTGTTTTTT.

The V call is TRBV24-1, the J call TRBJ1-2, with 8 bases identical to TRBD1. The V gene's germline CDR1 is KGHDR and CDR2 SFDVKD. There are 16 residues in the CDR3. V was pared by 4 bases and J by 6 bases, with 12 bases of the junction left unmatched. The CDR3 DNA reads as TGTGCCACCAGTGACCCGACTTACCGGGACAGGAATGGCTACACCTTC. Its translation: CATSDPTYRDRNGYTF.

The V and J genes are TRBV7-8 and TRBJ1-2, with D hard to call. Trimming stripped 6 bases from V and 5 bases from J, with 19 bases between. This CDR3 contains 15 residues. The germline CDR1 and CDR2 sequences are SGHVS and FQNEAQ. The CDR3 reads CASRSRVSGGYGYTF. The CDR3 DNA sequence: TGTGCCAGCAGAAGCCGGGTATCAGGAGGGTATGGCTACACCTTC.

The CDR3 sequence: CASSSGSNDNEQFF. In DNA, the CDR3 is TGTGCCAGTAGTAGCGGGAGTAACGACAATGAGCAGTTCTTC. The chain combines TRBV19 with TRBJ2-1; 7 positions agree with TRBD2. The germline gives CDR1 LNHDA, CDR2 SQIVND (reference sequence). The ends lost 4 bases at V and 5 bases at J; junction bases unmatched: 5. This CDR3 spans 14 amino acids.

This chain uses TRBV28 with TRBJ2-5; D may correspond to TRBD1 or TRBD2 (6 bases each). The germline V gene encodes CDR1 MDHEN and CDR2 SYDVKM. The CDR3 contains 14 residues. V lost 6 bases to trimming and J lost 10 bases, with 21 bases between them. Here the CDR3 DNA reads TGTGCCAGCAGCCCGAGGGGGGCTAAGGCTAGCCAGTACTTC. The encoded protein is CASSPRGAKASQYF.

This rearrangement joins TRBV3-1 (or the pseudogene TRBV3-2) to TRBJ1-2; tentatively, D is TRBD1 (6 bases). Trimming left V 3 bases short and J 4 bases short, with 9 bases between. CDR1 and CDR2 (germline): LGHDT, YNNKEL (reference sequence). This CDR3 has 13 residues. Here the CDR3 DNA reads TGTGCCAGCAGCCACGGGACACTCTATGGCTACACCTTC. Translation: CASSHGTLYGYTF.

The V gene is TRBV13, the J gene TRBJ1-4; D is unresolved. Germline assignment: CDR1 PRHDT and CDR2 FYEKMQ (reference sequence). V was cut by 3 bases and J by 4 bases, with 12 bases left in between. The CDR3 loop spans 15 amino acids. The CDR3 nucleotides are TGTGCCAGCAGCTTTATGGGCAGCAATAATGAAAAACTGTTTTTT. Encoded protein: CASSFMGSNNEKLFF. The whole variable domain, remainder taken from reference TRBV13 and TRBJ1-4, is AAGVIQSPRHLIKEKRETATLKCYPIPRHDTVYWYQQGPGQDPQFLISFYEKMQSDKGSIPDRFSAQQFSDYHSELNMSSLELGDSALYFCASSFMGSNNEKLFFGSGTQLSVL.